This T cell receptor (beta chain) was captured by sequencing in a study of shared clonotypes between healthy human individuals. Findings of the study overall: Naive CD4 clonotypes overlapped across a few donors at 4.5% to 5.5%. Clonotypes which were not shared had lower generation probabilities than clonotypes that all four donors shared.

Original data processing: Without quality scores, immunoSEQ junctional reads could not be filtered like full-length reads. The method was immunoSEQ multiplex PCR; TCRdb's version includes in-frame clones alone and lacks a portion of them. That table gives V, J and clone size, and the DNA gave D and trimming. The sample carries more than 2,000,000 clones, more than 85% recorded once. V dropped 4 bases and J dropped 0 bases, with 24 bases sitting between them. The CDR3 runs to 19 residues. Germline V gene data show CDR1 as SGHRS and CDR2 as YFSETQ. The donors were all Caucasian adults (living in Nashville, Tennessee). About this clone itself: Its matching antigen is unknown.

This clonotype was obtained from a man between 18 and 29 years old in good health. Some clones in this sample may be carry-over from other donors' samples. The V and J genes are TRBV5-1 and TRBJ2-3; D unclear. Sequenced input: naive CD4+ T cells from PBMCs. Subset reported: CD45RA+ positively selected. The CDR3: CASSENLNTRFMSTDTQYF. DNA of the CDR3: TGCGCCAGCAGCGAAAATCTAAACACAAGGTTTATGAGCACAGATACGCAGTATTTT.